The next 12 T cell receptor beta chains were all read from a single sample in a study of CD8 T cells in Susac syndrome. With random hexamers, reverse transcription was performed on about 0.5 to 1 ug of RNA. A single record per CDR3 protein comes from TCRdb applying MiXCR to the immunoSEQ multiplex PCR reads. Of 130,000 or so distinct CDR3 sequences in the sample, under 95% are singletons; the top ten hold about 0.23%. The sequenced material came from CD8+ T cells from PBMCs. Every receptor here comes from a human donor with multiple sclerosis.

The genes are TRBV5-6 and TRBJ1-2; D perhaps matches TRBD1 (5 bases). Trimming took 6 bases from V and 6 from J, leaving 12 bases between them. The CDR3 is 12 residues long. Germline V CDR1 and CDR2: SGHDT, YYEEEE. This CDR3 is CASTLAGNGYTF. In DNA form, the CDR3 reads TGTGCCAGCACCCTCGCAGGGAATGGCTACACCTTC.

The chain combines TRBV6-5 with TRBJ2-2; 10 bases align to TRBD1. J lost 5 bases, V lost 4 bases, and 4 bases had no gene match. This CDR3 is 15 amino acids long. The V gene's germline CDR1 is MNHEY and CDR2 SVGAGI. DNA of the CDR3: TGTGCCAGCAGTTTTAGGACAGGGGGAACCGGGGAGCTGTTTTTT. Translation: CASSFRTGGTGELFF.

J is TRBJ1-2 and V is TRBV7-2; 7 bases fit TRBD1. Germline assignment: CDR1 SGHTA and CDR2 FQGNSA. The CDR3 consists of 13 residues. V lost 5 bases to trimming and J lost 8 bases; unmatched junction nucleotides: 8. The CDR3 loop is CASSRQGVVGYTF. The DNA for the CDR3 is TGTGCCAGCAGCCGGCAGGGGGTGGTCGGCTACACCTTC. Combining the CDR3 with reference TRBV7-2 and TRBJ1-2 gives the whole variable domain GAGVSQSPSNKVTEKGKDVELRCDPISGHTALYWYRQSLGQGLEFLIYFQGNSAPDKSGLPSDRFSAERTGGSVSTLTIQRTQQEDSAVYLCASSRQGVVGYTFGSGTRLTVV.

The V gene is TRBV20-1, the J gene TRBJ2-5; 8 bases match TRBD2. Trimming cost V 0 bases and J 4 bases; bases outside gene matches: 7. The V gene's germline CDR1 is DFQATT and CDR2 SNEGSKA (reference sequence). The CDR3 sequence is 15 residues long. CDR3 loop: CSARDLSGIGETQYF. DNA of the CDR3: TGCAGTGCTAGAGATCTTAGCGGGATCGGAGAGACCCAGTACTTC.

This chain uses TRBV28 with TRBJ2-3, with TRBD2 identical over 16 bases. Germline V gene data show CDR1 as MDHEN and CDR2 as SYDVKM. V lost 5 bases, J lost 4 bases, and 12 bases stayed unmatched. The CDR3 is 19 amino acids. The DNA of the CDR3 is TGTGCCAGCAGTCTGGGACTAGCGGGAGGGTCGTTGTATTCAGATACGCAGTATTTT. This translates into CASSLGLAGGSLYSDTQYF.

The genes are TRBV6-5 and TRBJ2-1; D is uncertain. This CDR3 comprises 11 residues. V lost 8 bases to trimming and J lost 5 bases, with 7 bases between them. CDR1 and CDR2 (germline): MNHEY, SVGAGI. CDR3 loop: CASAANNEQFF. CDR3 DNA sequence: TGTGCCAGCGCCGCTAACAATGAGCAGTTCTTC.

V gene TRBV6-2 or TRBV6-3 combines with J gene TRBJ1-1; D is unresolved. Per the germline V gene, CDR1 is MNHEY and CDR2 is SVGEGT. The CDR3 contains 14 residues. V shed 6 bases and J shed 5 bases, with 16 bases lying between them. The CDR3: CASRREVVWTEAFF. CDR3 nucleotide sequence: TGTGCCAGCAGAAGGGAGGTGGTATGGACTGAAGCTTTCTTT.

This chain connects TRBV20-1 to TRBJ2-7; TRBD2 might be the D (6 bases). The CDR3 loop spans 13 amino acids. Germline assignment: CDR1 DFQATT and CDR2 SNEGSKA (reference sequence). Between the trimmed V and J ends, which lost 6 bases and 2 bases, there was a span of 14 bases. CDR3 residues: CSARTRGTYEQYF. The CDR3 DNA reads as TGCAGTGCCCGGACCCGGGGGACCTACGAGCAGTACTTC.

The CDR3 DNA is TGTGCCAGCAGCTTAGGGGGCCCGGTGATCTACAATGAGCAGTTCTTC. Translated, it gives CASSLGGPVIYNEQFF. The chain is built from TRBV11-2 and TRBJ2-1, with a tentative D call TRBD1 (5 bases). The CDR3 runs to 16 residues. Trimming left V 1 base short and J 3 bases short, with 13 bases between. Germline lookup yields CDR1 SGHAT and CDR2 FQNNGV.

V gene TRBV6-5 combines with J gene TRBJ2-7; TRBD2 aligns across 8 bases. Germline-derived CDR1 and CDR2 are MNHEY and SVGAGI. The CDR3 sequence is 16 residues long. V lost 2 bases, J lost 7 bases, and 13 bases stayed unmatched. CDR3 in DNA: TGTGCCAGCAGTTACACGTCCGGGACTAGGGGGGGGGAGCAGTACTTC. Translating it yields CASSYTSGTRGGEQYF.

This chain links TRBV7-9 with TRBJ1-4; D is uncertain. CDR3 size: 14 residues. Germline loops: CDR1 SEHNR, CDR2 FQNEAQ (reference sequence). The V end was cut by 5 bases, the J end by 7 bases, with 14 bases between. CDR3 DNA sequence: TGTGCCAGCAGCCCCCCTAAAGAGGGTGAAAAACTGTTTTTT. It translates to CASSPPKEGEKLFF.

This clonotype was detected only once. V and J are TRBV7-8 and TRBJ2-5, with D perhaps matching TRBD2 (6 bases). Trimming stripped 0 bases from V and 5 bases from J, with 13 bases between. The CDR3 has 15 amino acids. The germline V gene has CDR1 SGHVS and CDR2 FQNEAQ. CDR3 bases: TGTGCCAGCAGCTTAGCGCGGCGGGAAGGGGAGACCCAGTACTTC. This codes for CASSLARREGETQYF.